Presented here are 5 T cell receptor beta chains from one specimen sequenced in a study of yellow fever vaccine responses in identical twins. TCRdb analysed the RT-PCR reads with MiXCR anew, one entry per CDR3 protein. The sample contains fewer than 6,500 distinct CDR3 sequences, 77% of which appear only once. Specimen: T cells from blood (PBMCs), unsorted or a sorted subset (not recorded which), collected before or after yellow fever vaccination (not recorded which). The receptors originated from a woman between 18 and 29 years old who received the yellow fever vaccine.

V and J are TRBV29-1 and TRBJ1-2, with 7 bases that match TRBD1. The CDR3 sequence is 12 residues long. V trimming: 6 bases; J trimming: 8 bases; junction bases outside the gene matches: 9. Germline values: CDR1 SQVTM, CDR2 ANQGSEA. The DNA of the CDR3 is TGCAGCGTAGGGGACAGCCAGAAGGGCTACACCTTC. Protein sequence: CSVGDSQKGYTF.

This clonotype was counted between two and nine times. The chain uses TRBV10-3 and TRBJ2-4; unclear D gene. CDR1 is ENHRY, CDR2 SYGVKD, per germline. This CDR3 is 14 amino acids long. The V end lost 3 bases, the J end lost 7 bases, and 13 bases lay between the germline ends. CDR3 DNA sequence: TGTGCCATCAGTGACGACGGACCCGGGAACATTCAGTACTTC. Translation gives CAISDDGPGNIQYF.

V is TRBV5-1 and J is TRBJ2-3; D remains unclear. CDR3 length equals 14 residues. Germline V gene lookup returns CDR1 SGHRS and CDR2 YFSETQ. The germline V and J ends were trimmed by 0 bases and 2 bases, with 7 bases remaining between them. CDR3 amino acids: CASSLDSVTDTQYF. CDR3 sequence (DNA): TGCGCCAGCAGCTTGGACAGCGTCACAGATACGCAGTATTTT.

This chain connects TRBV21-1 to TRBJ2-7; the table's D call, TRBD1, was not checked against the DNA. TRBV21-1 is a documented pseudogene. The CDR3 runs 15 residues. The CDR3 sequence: CASSKDADREHEQYV. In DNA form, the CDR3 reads TGTGCCAGCAGCAAAGATGCGGACAGGGAACACGAGCAGTACGTC.

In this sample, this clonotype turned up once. The CDR3 reads CASGEGGAYNEQFF. In DNA form, the CDR3 reads TGTGCCAGCGGGGAGGGGGGTGCCTACAATGAGCAGTTCTTC. The chain is built from TRBV9 and TRBJ2-1; tentative D call: TRBD2 (7 bases). This CDR3 has 14 amino acids. Germline assignment: CDR1 SGDLS and CDR2 YYNGEE. Trimming pared 7 bases from V and 2 bases from J, leaving 13 bases between.